What follows are 18 T cell receptor beta chains derived from one specimen sequenced in a study of Graves' ophthalmopathy and Graves' hyperthyroidism. Investigators amplified TCR beta CDR3 regions from RNA transcripts. First-round RT-PCR used HTBI primers; second-round multiplex PCR followed. One entry per CDR3 protein, called by TCRdb with MiXCR from the multiplex PCR reads. This sample carries about 390,000 distinct CDR3 sequences, about a sixth of them seen once, and the ten largest clones take 2.4%. The sequencing input was peripheral blood. The source is an adult woman with stable Graves' hyperthyroidism.

This clonotype was seen ten or more times. The chain recombines TRBV11-2 with TRBJ2-5, with D tentatively TRBD2 (6 bases). The length of the CDR3 is 15 residues. V lost 4 bases and J 3 bases, leaving 15 bases between the germline ends. Germline V gene data show CDR1 as SGHAT and CDR2 as FQNNGV. The CDR3, as DNA: TGTGCCAGCAGCTGGGGCGGTGGGGAGGAAGAGACCCAGTACTTC. Translating it yields CASSWGGGEEETQYF.

This clonotype was observed a few times. The chain links TRBV12-5 to TRBJ1-5; D is uncertain. Germline V gives CDR1 LGHNT, CDR2 FRNRAP. V lost 0 bases, J lost 6 bases, and 12 bases lay in between. The CDR3 consists of 15 residues. The CDR3 loop reads CASGLVGRGVQPQHF. The CDR3 coding sequence is TGTGCTAGTGGTTTGGTAGGTCGGGGTGTTCAGCCCCAGCATTTT.

This clonotype was seen at least ten times. V is TRBV30 and J is TRBJ1-1; no clear D gene. Germline V gene data show CDR1 as GTSNPN and CDR2 as SVGIG (reference sequence). V was pared by 0 bases and J by 6 bases, with 11 bases between. The CDR3 contains 13 residues. The DNA of the CDR3 is TGTGCCTGGAGTGTACGTCAAGCGTCTGAAGCTTTCTTT. Its protein is CAWSVRQASEAFF.

This clonotype was recorded many times. The V gene is TRBV28, the J gene TRBJ2-5; TRBD1 matches 7 bases. The length of the CDR3 is 16 residues. Losses at the gene ends were 1 base for V and 5 bases for J; bases not matched to a gene: 10. Germline values: CDR1 MDHEN, CDR2 SYDVKM. CDR3 protein: CASSLSTGAPHETQYF. Here the CDR3 DNA reads TGTGCCAGCAGTTTATCCACAGGGGCCCCTCACGAGACCCAGTACTTC.

This clonotype was counted between two and nine times. The CDR3 reads CASSRGGGRYGYTF. Written as DNA, the CDR3 is TGTGCCAGCAGCCGGGGTGGAGGTCGTTATGGCTACACCTTC. The rearrangement links TRBV3-1 to TRBJ1-2; no clear D. Germline CDR1 LGHDT, CDR2 YNNKEL (reference sequence). Trimming took off 4 bases at V and 5 bases at J, with 14 bases between the two ends. The CDR3 sequence is 14 residues long.

This clonotype was picked up a small number of times. A single base separates this from a much larger clone, so it may be a read error. This chain links TRBV7-8 with TRBJ2-2, with D possibly called TRBD1 or TRBD2 (5 bases each). From germline, CDR1 is SGHVS and CDR2 FQNEAQ. CDR3 length: 14 amino acids. CDR3 DNA sequence: TGTGCCAGCAGCTTCATCAGGGCCACCGGGGAGCTGTGTTTT. The encoded protein is CASSFIRATGELCF.

This clonotype was counted ten times or more. This rearrangement joins TRBV6-5 to TRBJ2-7, with 7 bases matching TRBD1. CDR1 and CDR2 (germline): MNHEY, SVGAGI. This CDR3 has 15 amino acids. V shed 6 bases, J shed 4 bases, and the junction held 12 bases outside the gene matches. In nucleotides, the CDR3 is TGTGCCAGCAGCAACAGGGGACAGACCCCTTACGAGCAGTACTTC. Amino acid sequence: CASSNRGQTPYEQYF.

This clonotype was recorded many times. The rearrangement uses TRBV6-2 or TRBV6-3 and TRBJ1-1, with D maybe TRBD1 (5 bases). Deletions cut 4 bases from V and 10 bases from J, with 13 bases between. Germline assignment: CDR1 MNHEY and CDR2 SVGEGT. The CDR3 extends over 12 amino acids. The CDR3 nucleotides read TGTGCCAGCAGTTCCCCAGGGTATGGAGCTTTCTTT. Translated, it gives CASSSPGYGAFF.

This clonotype was detected many times. The V gene is TRBV6-4, the J gene TRBJ1-5, with D tentatively TRBD1 (5 bases). Looked up from germline, CDR1 is MRHNA and CDR2 is SNTAGT. Trimming removed 8 bases from V and 0 bases from J, with 17 bases in between. CDR3 length: 16 amino acids. The CDR3 bases are TGTGCCAGCTTATCGGAGACAGTAGATAGCAATCAGCCCCAGCATTTT. Residues: CASLSETVDSNQPQHF.

Only a few counts were recorded for this clonotype. The rearrangement uses TRBV6-1 and TRBJ2-7, with D possibly matching TRBD1 (5 bases). From germline, CDR1 is MNHNS and CDR2 SASEGT. V lost 7 bases, J lost 6 bases, and 13 bases lay in between. The CDR3 consists of 12 residues. CDR3 in DNA: TGTGCCAGCACCCCAAAGGGGTTCGAGCAGTACTTC. It yields the protein CASTPKGFEQYF.

Many counts were recorded for this clonotype. The rearrangement joins TRBV30 to TRBJ1-5; D remains ambiguous. Germline assignment: CDR1 GTSNPN and CDR2 SVGIG (reference sequence). V was shortened by 0 bases and J by 2 bases, with 8 bases between the two germline ends. The CDR3 covers 14 residues. The CDR3 loop reads CAWSVDRGNQPQHF. The CDR3 nucleotides read TGTGCCTGGAGTGTGGATCGAGGCAATCAGCCCCAGCATTTT.

This clonotype was detected once. The chain uses TRBV6-5 and TRBJ2-5; 9 positions agree with TRBD2. Trimming cost V 4 bases and J 2 bases; bases outside gene matches: 11. Germline V lookup: CDR1 MNHEY, CDR2 SVGAGI. CDR3 length equals 17 residues. The CDR3 region has the DNA TGTGCCAGCAGTTCGGGACTAGCTACCCTCTATCAAGAGACCCAGTACTTC. This encodes CASSSGLATLYQETQYF.

The chain employs TRBV3-1 and TRBJ2-7, with D perhaps being TRBD1 or TRBD2 (5 bases each). V dropped 4 bases and J dropped 5 bases, with 27 bases sitting between them. In germline, CDR1 is LGHDT, CDR2 YNNKEL (reference sequence). CDR3 size: 18 residues. The CDR3 region is CASSPWDVPLIGVNEQYF. The CDR3 DNA is TGTGCCAGCAGCCCCTGGGACGTTCCACTTATTGGGGTCAACGAGCAGTACTTC.

This clonotype has ten or more counts. The chain carries TRBV12-3 or TRBV12-4 and TRBJ1-1, with unresolved D. The V gene lost 8 bases and the J gene lost 2 bases, with 12 bases spanning the gap. The CDR3 loop spans 13 amino acids. The CDR3 spells CASRWNANTEAFF. The CDR3 DNA reads as TGTGCCAGCCGGTGGAATGCCAACACTGAAGCTTTCTTT.

On this clonotype: Since a much larger clone is just one base distant, this may be a read error. The CDR3 loop reads CAWSRQTEACF. CDR3 DNA sequence: TGTGCCTGGAGCAGACAGACAGAAGCTTGCTTT. The chain has TRBV30 and TRBJ1-1; a possible D gene is TRBD1 (5 bases). Germline V gene sequence: CDR1 GTSNPN, CDR2 SVGIG (reference sequence). CDR3 size: 11 residues.

The CDR3, as DNA: TGTGCCAGCAGTCCGACAGGGAACTATCAGTACTTC. Translated, it gives CASSPTGNYQYF. The chain uses TRBV28 and TRBJ2-4; TRBD1 matches at 7 bases. CDR1 MDHEN and CDR2 SYDVKM come from the germline V gene. This CDR3 is 12 amino acids long. J gave up 12 bases and V 5 bases, and 7 bases lay outside the gene matches.

This clonotype was seen repeatedly, ten times or more. This chain joins TRBV6-1 and TRBJ1-2; 9 nucleotides agree with TRBD1. The CDR3 length is 14 residues. Germline V CDR1 and CDR2: MNHNS, SASEGT. Trimming cost V 4 bases and J 4 bases; bases outside gene matches: 4. The CDR3 bases are TGTGCCAGCAGTGGGGACAGGGAGGCCTATGGCTACACCTTC. Translating gives CASSGDREAYGYTF.

This clonotype was counted many times. The chain carries TRBV20-1 and TRBJ1-6, with D hard to call. Germline values: CDR1 DFQATT, CDR2 SNEGSKA (reference sequence). Trimming took 0 bases from V and 9 from J, leaving 15 bases between them. CDR3 length equals 15 residues. CDR3 DNA sequence: TGCAGTGCTAGAGAAAATGGGCAGTTATTTTCACCCCTCCACTTT. Amino acids: CSARENGQLFSPLHF.